The next 4 T cell receptor beta chains were all read from a single sample in a study of human thymus T cells. The repertoire was sequenced with immunoSEQ multiplex PCR; TCRdb's copy has only in-frame clones and lacks some. The sample lists roughly 86,000 clones, around 96% occurring once. Resections from corrective heart surgery supplied the thymus tissue. Input material: thymus tissue. These receptors came from a boy in the first two years of life with a congenital heart defect but otherwise immunologically healthy.

This chain links TRBV6-5 with TRBJ1-1; D gene ambiguous. This CDR3 is built from 13 residues. The germline V gene has CDR1 MNHEY and CDR2 SVGAGI. V dropped 2 bases and J dropped 7 bases, with 11 bases sitting between them. The CDR3 coding sequence is TGTGCCAGCAGTTACCAAGGTAGAGATGAAGCTTTCTTT. It codes for CASSYQGRDEAFF.

V gene TRBV4-3 combines with J gene TRBJ1-5, with D unclear. Germline V gives CDR1 LGHNA, CDR2 YSLEER. Between the trimmed V and J ends, which lost 0 bases and 0 bases, there was a span of 12 bases. This CDR3 contains 17 residues. CDR3 protein: CASSQDRPGSSNQPQHF. The CDR3 nucleotides are TGCGCCAGCAGCCAAGATCGCCCGGGAAGTAGCAATCAGCCCCAGCATTTT.

This clone has only one observation. The junction does not match germline at one end; this may be a read error. The genes are TRBV7-7 and TRBJ1-1, with D unresolved. Per germline, CDR1 SSHAT and CDR2 FNYEAQ (reference sequence). CDR3 length: 13 residues. CDR3: CASSSGFGTEAFF. In DNA form, the CDR3 reads TGTGCTAGCAGCTCGGGCTTTGGGACTGAAGCTTTCTTT.

The chain combines TRBV9 with TRBJ2-2, with 7 bases lining up with TRBD1. V shed 4 bases and J 4 bases; nucleotides not matched to a gene: 10. CDR3 length equals 16 residues. Germline CDR1 and CDR2: SGDLS and YYNGEE. The CDR3, as DNA: TGTGCCAGCAGCTTACACAGGGGCGTGAGCACCGGGGAGCTGTTTTTT. It is translated as CASSLHRGVSTGELFF.